The following is a T cell receptor beta chain sequence with its context. Profiled with immunoSEQ multiplex PCR; TCRdb holds only in-frame clones, not every one. The sample has around 160,000 clones, over 80% seen once; the top ten hold roughly 5.5%. Participant age was roughly 18 to 95 years, and participants resided in approximately 24 US areas. Each participant's cohort was designated according to participant-reported clinical history. Within the 2 weeks before study entry, each person in the exposed group met a COVID-19 case. The length of the CDR3 is 15 residues. Germline values: CDR1 SGHTA, CDR2 FQGNSA. V lost 5 bases, J lost 5 bases, and 6 bases stayed unmatched. These data belong to a study of blood T cell repertoires in COVID-19.

This TCR was recovered from a woman in her fifties or sixties who had been exposed to COVID-19. The chain recombines TRBV7-2 with TRBJ2-1; 10 bases are a match to TRBD2. Specimen: PBMCs or T cells enriched from blood (not recorded which). The CDR3 region has the DNA TGTGCCAGCAGCGTGGGACTAGCGAAGAACAATGAGCAGTTCTTC. This sequence encodes CASSVGLAKNNEQFF.